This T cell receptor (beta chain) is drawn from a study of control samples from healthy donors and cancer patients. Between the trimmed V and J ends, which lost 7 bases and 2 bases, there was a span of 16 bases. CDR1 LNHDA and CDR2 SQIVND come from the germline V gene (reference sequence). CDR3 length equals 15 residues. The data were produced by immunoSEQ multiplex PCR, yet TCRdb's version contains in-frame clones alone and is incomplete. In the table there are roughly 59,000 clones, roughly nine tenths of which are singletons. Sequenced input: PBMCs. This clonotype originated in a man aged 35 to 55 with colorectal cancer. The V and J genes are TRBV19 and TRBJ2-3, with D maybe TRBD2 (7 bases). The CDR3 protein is CASKAGGGITDTQYF. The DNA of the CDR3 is TGTGCCAGTAAGGCTGGCGGGGGCATCACAGATACGCAGTATTTT.